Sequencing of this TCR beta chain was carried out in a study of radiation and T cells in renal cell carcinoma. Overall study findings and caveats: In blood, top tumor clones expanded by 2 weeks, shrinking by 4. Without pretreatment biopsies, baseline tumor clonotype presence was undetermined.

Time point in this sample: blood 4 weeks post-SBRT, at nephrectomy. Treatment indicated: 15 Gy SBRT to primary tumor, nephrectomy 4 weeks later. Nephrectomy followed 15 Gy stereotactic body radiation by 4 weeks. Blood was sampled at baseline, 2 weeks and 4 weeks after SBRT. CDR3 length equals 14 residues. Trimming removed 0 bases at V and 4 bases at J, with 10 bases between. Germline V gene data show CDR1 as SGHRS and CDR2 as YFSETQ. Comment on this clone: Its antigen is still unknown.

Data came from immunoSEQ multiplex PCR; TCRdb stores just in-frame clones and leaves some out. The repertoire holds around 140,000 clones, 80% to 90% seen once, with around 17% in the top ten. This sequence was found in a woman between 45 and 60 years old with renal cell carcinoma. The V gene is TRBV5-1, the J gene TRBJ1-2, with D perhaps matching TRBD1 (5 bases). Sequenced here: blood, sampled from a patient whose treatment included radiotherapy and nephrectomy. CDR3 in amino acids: CASSLEQGSYGYTF. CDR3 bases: TGCGCCAGCAGCTTGGAGCAGGGAAGCTATGGCTACACCTTC.